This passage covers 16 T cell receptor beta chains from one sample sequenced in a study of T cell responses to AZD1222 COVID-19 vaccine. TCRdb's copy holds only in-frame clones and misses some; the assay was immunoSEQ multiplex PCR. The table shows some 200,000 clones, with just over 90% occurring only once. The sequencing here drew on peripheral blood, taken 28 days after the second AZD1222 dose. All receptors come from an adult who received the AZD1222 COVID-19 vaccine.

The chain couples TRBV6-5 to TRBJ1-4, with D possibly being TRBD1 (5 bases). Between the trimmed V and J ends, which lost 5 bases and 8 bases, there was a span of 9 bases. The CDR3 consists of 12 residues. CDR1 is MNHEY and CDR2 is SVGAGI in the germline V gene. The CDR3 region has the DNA TGTGCCAGCAGTCCTAACAGGGAAAAACTGTTTTTT. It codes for CASSPNREKLFF.

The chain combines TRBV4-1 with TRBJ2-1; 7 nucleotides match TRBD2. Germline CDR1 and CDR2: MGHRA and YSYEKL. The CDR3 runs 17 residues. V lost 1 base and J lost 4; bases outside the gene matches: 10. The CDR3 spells CASSQGSGFSSYNEQFF. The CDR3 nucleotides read TGCGCCAGCAGCCAAGGTAGCGGGTTCTCCTCTTACAATGAGCAGTTCTTC.

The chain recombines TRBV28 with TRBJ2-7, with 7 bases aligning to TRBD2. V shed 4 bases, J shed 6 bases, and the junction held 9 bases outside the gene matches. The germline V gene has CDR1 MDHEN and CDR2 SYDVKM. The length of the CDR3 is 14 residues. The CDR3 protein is CASSSSGPQFEQYF. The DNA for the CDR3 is TGTGCCAGCAGTTCTAGCGGACCTCAATTCGAGCAGTACTTC.

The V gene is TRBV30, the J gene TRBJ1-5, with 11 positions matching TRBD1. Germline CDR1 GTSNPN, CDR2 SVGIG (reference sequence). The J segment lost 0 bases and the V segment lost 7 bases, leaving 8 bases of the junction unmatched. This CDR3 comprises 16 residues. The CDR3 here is CAYRDRGRYSNQPQHF. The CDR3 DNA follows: TGTGCCTACCGGGACAGGGGGAGATATAGCAATCAGCCCCAGCATTTT.

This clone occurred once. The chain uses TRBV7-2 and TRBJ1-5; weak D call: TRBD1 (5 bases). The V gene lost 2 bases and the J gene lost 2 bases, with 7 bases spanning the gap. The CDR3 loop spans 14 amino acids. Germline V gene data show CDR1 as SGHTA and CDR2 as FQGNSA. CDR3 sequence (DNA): TGTGCCAGCAGCTTAAGGGGCGGCAATCAGCCCCAGCATTTT. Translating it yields CASSLRGGNQPQHF.

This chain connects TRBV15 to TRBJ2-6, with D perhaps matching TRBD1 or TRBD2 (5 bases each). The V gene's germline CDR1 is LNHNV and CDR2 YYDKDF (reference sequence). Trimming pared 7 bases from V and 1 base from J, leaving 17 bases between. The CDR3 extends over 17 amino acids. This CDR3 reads CATKSKGPYSGANVLTF. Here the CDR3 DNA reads TGTGCCACCAAGTCAAAGGGACCTTATTCTGGGGCCAACGTCCTGACTTTC.

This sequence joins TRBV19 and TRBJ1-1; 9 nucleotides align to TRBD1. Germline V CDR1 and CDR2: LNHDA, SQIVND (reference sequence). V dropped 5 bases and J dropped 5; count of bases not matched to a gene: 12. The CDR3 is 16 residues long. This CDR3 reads CASSPGQGRSGTEAFF. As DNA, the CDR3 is TGTGCCAGTAGTCCCGGACAGGGGAGGTCGGGAACTGAAGCTTTCTTT.

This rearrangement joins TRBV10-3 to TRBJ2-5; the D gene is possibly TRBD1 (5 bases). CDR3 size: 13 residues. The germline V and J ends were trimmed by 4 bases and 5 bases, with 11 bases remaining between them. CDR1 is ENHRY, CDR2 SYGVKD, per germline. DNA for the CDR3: TGTGCCATCAGTGTAGAGGCAGGGGAGACCCAGTACTTC. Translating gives CAISVEAGETQYF.

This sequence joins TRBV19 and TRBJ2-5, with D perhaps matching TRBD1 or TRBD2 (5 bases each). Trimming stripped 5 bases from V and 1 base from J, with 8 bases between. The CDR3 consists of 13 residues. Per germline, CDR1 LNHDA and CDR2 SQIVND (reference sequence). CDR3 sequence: CASSPGRQETQYF. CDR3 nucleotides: TGTGCCAGTAGTCCGGGACGCCAAGAGACCCAGTACTTC.

The chain's CDR3 is CASSLGLGLSYNEQFF. The CDR3 coding sequence is TGCGCCAGCAGCTTGGGGCTGGGCCTCTCCTACAATGAGCAGTTCTTC. The chain links TRBV5-1 to TRBJ2-1, with no clear D. Trimming stripped 0 bases from V and 0 bases from J, with 10 bases between. CDR3 size: 16 residues. The germline V gene encodes CDR1 SGHRS and CDR2 YFSETQ.

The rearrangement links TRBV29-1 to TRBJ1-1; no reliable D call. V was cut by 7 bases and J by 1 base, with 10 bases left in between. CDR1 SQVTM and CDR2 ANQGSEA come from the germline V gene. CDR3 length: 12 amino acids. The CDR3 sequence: CSADLQNTEAFF. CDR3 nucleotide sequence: TGCAGCGCTGATCTACAGAACACTGAAGCTTTCTTT.

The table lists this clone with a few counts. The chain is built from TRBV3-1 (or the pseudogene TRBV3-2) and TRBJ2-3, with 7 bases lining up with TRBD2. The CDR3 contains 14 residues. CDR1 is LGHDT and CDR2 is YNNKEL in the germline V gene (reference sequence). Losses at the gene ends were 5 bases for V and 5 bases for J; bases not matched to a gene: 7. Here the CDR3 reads CASSSRSSGDTQYF. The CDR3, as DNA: TGTGCCAGCAGCTCTCGCTCTAGCGGAGATACGCAGTATTTT.

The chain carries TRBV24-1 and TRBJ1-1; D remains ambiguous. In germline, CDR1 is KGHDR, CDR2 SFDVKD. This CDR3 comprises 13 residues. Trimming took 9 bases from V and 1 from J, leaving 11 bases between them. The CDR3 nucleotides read TGTGCCACCGTGGACCGCTGGAACACTGAAGCTTTCTTT. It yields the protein CATVDRWNTEAFF.

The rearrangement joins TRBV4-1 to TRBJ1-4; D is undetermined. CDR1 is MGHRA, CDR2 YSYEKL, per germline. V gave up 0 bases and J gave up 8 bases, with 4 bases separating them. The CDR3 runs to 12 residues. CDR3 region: CASSQDTEKLFF. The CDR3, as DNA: TGCGCCAGCAGCCAAGACACGGAAAAACTGTTTTTT.

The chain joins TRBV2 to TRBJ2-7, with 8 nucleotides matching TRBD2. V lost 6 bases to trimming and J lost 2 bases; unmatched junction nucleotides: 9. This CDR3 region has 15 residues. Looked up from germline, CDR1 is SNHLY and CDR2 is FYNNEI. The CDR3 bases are TGTGCCAGCAGGGGACCCACTAGCGGAACCTACGAGCAGTACTTC. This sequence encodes CASRGPTSGTYEQYF.

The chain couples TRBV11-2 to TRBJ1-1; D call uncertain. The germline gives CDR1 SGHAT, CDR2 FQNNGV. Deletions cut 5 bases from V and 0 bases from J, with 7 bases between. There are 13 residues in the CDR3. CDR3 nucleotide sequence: TGTGCCAGCAGCGGAAAGTTGAACACTGAAGCTTTCTTT. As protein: CASSGKLNTEAFF.